Listed here are 15 T cell receptor beta chains from one sample, sequenced in a study of Graves' ophthalmopathy and Graves' hyperthyroidism. The authors amplified TCR beta CDR3 regions from RNA transcripts. In the first round, RT-PCR was carried out with HTBI primers, and a multiplex PCR formed the second round. TCRdb redid the calling of the multiplex PCR reads with MiXCR, one entry per CDR3 protein. This sample has roughly 380,000 distinct CDR3 sequences, with over 15% found just once. The sample comprised peripheral blood. Receptors were obtained from a woman aged 18-30 years with stable Graves' hyperthyroidism.

This chain joins TRBV25-1 and TRBJ1-2, with 7 bases lining up with TRBD1. V shed 8 bases, J shed 5 bases, and the junction held 11 bases outside the gene matches. CDR1 and CDR2 from the germline V gene are MGHDK and SYGVNS. The CDR3 loop spans 14 amino acids. The CDR3 region has the DNA TGTGCCAGCGGAGACCGACAGGGTGTTTATGGCTACACCTTC. Translating it yields CASGDRQGVYGYTF.

This clonotype was recorded many times. V gene TRBV6-5 combines with J gene TRBJ1-2; TRBD1 is a possible D gene (6 bases). The CDR3 covers 14 residues. The germline CDR1 and CDR2 sequences are MNHEY and SVGAGI. V was trimmed by 2 bases and J by 4 bases, leaving 11 bases between them. Here the CDR3 DNA reads TGTGCCAGCAGTTACCGTGGACAGTTCTATGGCTACACCTTC. This translates into CASSYRGQFYGYTF.

The table lists this clonotype with many counts. V and J are TRBV2 and TRBJ1-5; D is perhaps TRBD1 (5 bases). The CDR3 sequence is 13 residues long. V lost 6 bases and J lost 5, with 11 bases in between. Germline V gives CDR1 SNHLY, CDR2 FYNNEI. CDR3 nucleotides: TGTGCCAGCAGACATATACAGGATCAGCCCCAGCATTTT. Translated, it gives CASRHIQDQPQHF.

This clonotype has ten or more counts. V is TRBV20-1 and J is TRBJ1-1, with 11 bases aligning to TRBD1. Trimming removed 2 bases from V and 4 bases from J; junction bases left unmatched: 3. From germline, CDR1 is DFQATT and CDR2 SNEGSKA (reference sequence). The CDR3 length is 14 residues. The CDR3 sequence is CSARLGTGGTEAFF. The CDR3 DNA reads as TGCAGTGCTAGACTCGGGACAGGGGGCACTGAAGCTTTCTTT.

This clonotype was counted a few times. The CDR3 carries no conserved terminal phenylalanine or tryptophan, so it likely arises from a read error. The chain joins TRBV20-1 to TRBJ1-1; D is unresolved. V lost 7 bases to trimming and J lost 6 bases, with 12 bases between them. Germline CDR1 and CDR2: DFQATT and SNEGSKA (reference sequence). The CDR3 loop spans 11 amino acids. CDR3 residues: CSGLRAAEAFL. CDR3 in DNA: TGCAGTGGTTTACGGGCTGCTGAAGCTTTCTTG.

This clonotype turned up a few times. The V call is TRBV6-5, the J call TRBJ1-2; the match to TRBD1 covers 9 bases. The CDR3 runs 14 residues. V shed 0 bases, J shed 7 bases, and the junction held 3 bases outside the gene matches. Germline assignment: CDR1 MNHEY and CDR2 SVGAGI. DNA for the CDR3: TGTGCCAGCAGTTACTCGACAGGGGGATGTGGCTACACCTTC. Translating it yields CASSYSTGGCGYTF.

The sample holds many counts of this clonotype. The chain couples TRBV6-1 to TRBJ2-2; D not resolved. Germline loops: CDR1 MNHNS, CDR2 SASEGT. V was clipped by 1 base and J by 5 bases, with 11 bases between them. The CDR3 runs to 15 residues. The CDR3, as DNA: TGTGCCAGCAGTGAAGACGCGGACGGTACCGGGGAGCTGTTTTTT. Amino acid sequence: CASSEDADGTGELFF.

This clonotype was counted ten times or more. The gene calls are TRBV20-1 and TRBJ1-2; D might be TRBD1 (5 bases). The germline CDR1 and CDR2 sequences are DFQATT and SNEGSKA (reference sequence). The CDR3 covers 14 residues. V gave up 1 base and J gave up 6 bases, with 15 bases separating them. This chain's CDR3 is CSARVRWGEDGYTF. CDR3 coding DNA: TGCAGTGCTAGAGTAAGGTGGGGCGAAGATGGCTACACCTTC.

This rearrangement joins TRBV6-1 to TRBJ1-1; TRBD1 is a possible D gene (5 bases). V was cut by 8 bases and J by 1 base, with 14 bases left in between. The CDR3 is made up of 14 amino acids. Germline V lookup: CDR1 MNHNS, CDR2 SASEGT. The CDR3 region has the DNA TGTGCCAGCGCCAGACAGACGTCGAACACTGAAGCTTTCTTT. Its protein product is CASARQTSNTEAFF.

In its sample, this clonotype was seen many times. V is TRBV12-3 or TRBV12-4 and J is TRBJ1-5; TRBD1 agrees at 7 bases. V was pared by 5 bases and J by 3 bases, with 1 base of the junction left unmatched. This CDR3 is built from 13 residues. The CDR3 sequence is CASSDRANQPQHF. The CDR3 nucleotides are TGTGCCAGCAGTGACAGGGCCAATCAGCCCCAGCATTTT.

CDR3 in DNA: TGTGCCAGCTCACACCTACAGGAGAACACTGAAGCTTTCTTT. It is translated as CASSHLQENTEAFF. The gene calls are TRBV18 and TRBJ1-1; D possibly corresponds to TRBD1 (5 bases). Germline V gene data show CDR1 as KGHSH and CDR2 as LQKENI. The CDR3 runs to 14 residues. V was pared by 4 bases and J by 1 base, with 10 bases between.

This clonotype was detected only a few times. The chain recombines TRBV7-3 with TRBJ1-1; weak D call: TRBD1 (6 bases). Germline CDR1 reads SGHTA; CDR2 reads FQGTGA. The CDR3 runs 19 residues. The V end lost 3 bases, the J end lost 1 base, and 24 bases lay between the germline ends. In nucleotides, the CDR3 is TGTGCCAGCAGCTTGACTTACCGGACGGGGGGCGTAAAGAACACTGAAGCTTTCTTT. As protein: CASSLTYRTGGVKNTEAFF.

This clonotype appeared a few times. The chain is built from TRBV11-1 and TRBJ1-1; TRBD1 agrees at 8 bases. The CDR3 has 17 residues. J gave up 1 base and V 5 bases, and 12 bases lay outside the gene matches. CDR1 SGHAT and CDR2 FQDESV come from the germline V gene (reference sequence). CDR3 amino acids: CASSPLIKTGENTEAFF. In DNA, the CDR3 is TGTGCCAGCAGCCCCCTAATTAAGACAGGGGAGAACACTGAAGCTTTCTTT.

In the case of this clonotype: It may be a read error: a sequence one base away is much more abundant. V and J are TRBV6-5 and TRBJ2-4; D is unresolved. The CDR3 has 14 amino acids. CDR1 and CDR2 (germline): MNHEY, SVGAGI. The CDR3 bases are TGTGCCAGCAGTTACGACGGTTTAAAAAACATTAAGTACTTC. Its translation is CASSYDGLKNIKYF.

Ten or more counts support this clonotype. This rearrangement joins TRBV28 to TRBJ1-6; TRBD1 agrees at 9 bases. The junction had 5 bases not matched to a gene; V was cut back by 4 bases and J by 7 bases. This CDR3 has 15 residues. The germline V gene has CDR1 MDHEN and CDR2 SYDVKM. DNA for the CDR3: TGTGCCAGCAGTTCCCCGACAGGGGGGAATTCACCCCTCCACTTT. It yields the protein CASSSPTGGNSPLHF.